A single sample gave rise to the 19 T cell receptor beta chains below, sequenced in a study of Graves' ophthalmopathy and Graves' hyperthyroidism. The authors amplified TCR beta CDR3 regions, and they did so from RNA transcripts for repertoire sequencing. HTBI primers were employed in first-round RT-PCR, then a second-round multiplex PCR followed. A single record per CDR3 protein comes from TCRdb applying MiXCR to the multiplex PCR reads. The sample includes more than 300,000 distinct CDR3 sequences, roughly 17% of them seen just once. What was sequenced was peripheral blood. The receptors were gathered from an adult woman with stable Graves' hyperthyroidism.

CDR3: CASSERDTGYNSPLHF. The CDR3 bases are TGTGCCAGCAGTGAAAGGGACACGGGGTATAATTCACCCCTCCACTTT. V is TRBV6-1 and J is TRBJ1-6, with TRBD1 as a possible D gene (6 bases). Germline values: CDR1 MNHNS, CDR2 SASEGT. This CDR3 has 16 amino acids. V gave up 2 bases and J gave up 4 bases, with 12 bases separating them.

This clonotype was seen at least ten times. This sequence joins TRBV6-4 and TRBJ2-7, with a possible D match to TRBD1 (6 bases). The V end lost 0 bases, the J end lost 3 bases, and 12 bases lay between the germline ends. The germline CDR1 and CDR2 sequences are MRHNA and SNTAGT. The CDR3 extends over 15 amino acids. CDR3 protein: CASSDSRQVGYEQYF. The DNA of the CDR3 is TGTGCCAGCAGTGACTCACGACAGGTCGGCTACGAGCAGTACTTC.

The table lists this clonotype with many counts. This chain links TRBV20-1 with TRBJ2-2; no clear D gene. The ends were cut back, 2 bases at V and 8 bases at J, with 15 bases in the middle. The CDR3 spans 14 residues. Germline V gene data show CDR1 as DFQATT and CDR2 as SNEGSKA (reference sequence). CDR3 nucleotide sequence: TGCAGTGCTAGACCCTCGGTGGCAACTGGGGAGCTGTTTTTT. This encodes CSARPSVATGELFF.

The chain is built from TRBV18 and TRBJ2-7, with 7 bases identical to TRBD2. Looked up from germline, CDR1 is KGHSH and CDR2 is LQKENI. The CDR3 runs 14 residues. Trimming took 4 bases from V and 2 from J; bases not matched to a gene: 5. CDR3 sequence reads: CASSREGLTYEQYF. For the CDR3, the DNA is TGTGCCAGCTCACGGGAGGGACTCACCTACGAGCAGTACTTC.

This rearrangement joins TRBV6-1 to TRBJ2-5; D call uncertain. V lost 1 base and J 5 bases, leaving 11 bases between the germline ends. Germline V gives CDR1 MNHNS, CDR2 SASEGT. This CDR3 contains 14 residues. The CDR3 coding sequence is TGTGCCAGCAGTGAAGACCAACGCGTGGAGACCCAGTACTTC. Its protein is CASSEDQRVETQYF.

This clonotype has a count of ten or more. The DNA for the CDR3 is TGTGCCAGCAGGGGGGGGTCCCCCGAGACCCAGTACTTC. Translating gives CASRGGSPETQYF. The chain has TRBV3-1 and TRBJ2-5; 7 bases match TRBD2. V shed 6 bases and J 5 bases; nucleotides not matched to a gene: 6. Germline V gene data show CDR1 as LGHDT and CDR2 as YNNKEL (reference sequence). This CDR3 is built from 13 residues.

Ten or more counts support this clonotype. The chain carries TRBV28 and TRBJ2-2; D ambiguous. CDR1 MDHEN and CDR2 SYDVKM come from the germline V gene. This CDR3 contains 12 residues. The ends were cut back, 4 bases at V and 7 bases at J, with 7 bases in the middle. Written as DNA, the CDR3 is TGTGCCAGCAGTTCCAGAAACGGGGAGCTGTTTTTT. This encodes CASSSRNGELFF.

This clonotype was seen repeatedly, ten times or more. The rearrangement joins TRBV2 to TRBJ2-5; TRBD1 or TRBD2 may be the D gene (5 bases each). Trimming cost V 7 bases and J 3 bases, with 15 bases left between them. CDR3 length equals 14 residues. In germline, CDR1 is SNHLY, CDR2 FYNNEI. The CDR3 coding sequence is TGTGCCAGCACGAGGGGCGGTATAGAAGAGACCCAGTACTTC. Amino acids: CASTRGGIEETQYF.

The CDR3 DNA follows: TGCAGTGCTAGAGATTCGGGACAGGGGGTTTTTTCTGGAAACACCATATATTTT. Its translation: CSARDSGQGVFSGNTIYF. The chain couples TRBV20-1 to TRBJ1-3, with 11 bases identical to TRBD1. The length of the CDR3 is 18 residues. The V gene's germline CDR1 is DFQATT and CDR2 SNEGSKA (reference sequence). J was trimmed by 1 base and V by 0 bases; bases with no gene match: 8.

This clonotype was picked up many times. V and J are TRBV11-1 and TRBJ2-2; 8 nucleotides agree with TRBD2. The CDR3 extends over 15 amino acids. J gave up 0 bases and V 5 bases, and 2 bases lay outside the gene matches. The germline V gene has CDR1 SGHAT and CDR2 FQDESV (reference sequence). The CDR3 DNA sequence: TGTGCCAGCAGCCGACTAGCGTCGAACACCGGGGAGCTGTTTTTT. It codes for CASSRLASNTGELFF. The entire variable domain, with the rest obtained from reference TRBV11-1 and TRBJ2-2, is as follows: EAEVAQSPRYKITEKSQAVAFWCDPISGHATLYWYRQILGQGPELLVQFQDESVVDDSQLPKDRFSAERLKGVDSTLKIQPAELGDSAMYLCASSRLASNTGELFFGEGSRLTVL.

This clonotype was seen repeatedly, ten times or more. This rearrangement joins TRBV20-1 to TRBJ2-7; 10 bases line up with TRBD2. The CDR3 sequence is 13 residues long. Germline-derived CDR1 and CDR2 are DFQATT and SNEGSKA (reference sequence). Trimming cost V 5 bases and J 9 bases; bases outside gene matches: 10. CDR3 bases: TGCAGTGCTGGGGGACTAGCGTCGAGTGGGCAGTACTTC. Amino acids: CSAGGLASSGQYF.

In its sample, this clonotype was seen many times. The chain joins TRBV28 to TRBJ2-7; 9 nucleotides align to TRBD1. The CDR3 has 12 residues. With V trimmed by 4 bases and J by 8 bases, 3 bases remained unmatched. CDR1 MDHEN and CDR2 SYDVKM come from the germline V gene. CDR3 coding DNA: TGTGCCAGCAGTTCGGGACAGGGCAAGCAGTACTTC. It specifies CASSSGQGKQYF.

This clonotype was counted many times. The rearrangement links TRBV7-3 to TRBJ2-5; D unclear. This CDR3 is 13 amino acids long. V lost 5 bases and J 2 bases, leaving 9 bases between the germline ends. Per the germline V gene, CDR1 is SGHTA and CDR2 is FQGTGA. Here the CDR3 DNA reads TGTGCCAGCAGCCGCTCCACTCAAGAGACCCAGTACTTC. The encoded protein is CASSRSTQETQYF.

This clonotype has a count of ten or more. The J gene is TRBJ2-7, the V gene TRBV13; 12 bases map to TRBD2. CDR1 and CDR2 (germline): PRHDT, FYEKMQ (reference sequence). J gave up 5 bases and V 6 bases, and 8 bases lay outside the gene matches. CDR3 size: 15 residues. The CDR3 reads CASRSSGRARDEQYF. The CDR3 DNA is TGTGCCAGCAGGTCTAGCGGGAGGGCGAGGGACGAGCAGTACTTC.

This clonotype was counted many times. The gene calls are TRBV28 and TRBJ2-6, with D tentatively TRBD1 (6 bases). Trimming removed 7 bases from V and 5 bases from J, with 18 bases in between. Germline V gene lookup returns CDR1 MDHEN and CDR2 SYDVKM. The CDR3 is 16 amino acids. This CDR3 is CASMTGTKRRANVLTF. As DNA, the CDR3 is TGTGCCAGCATGACCGGGACAAAACGGAGGGCCAACGTCCTGACTTTC.

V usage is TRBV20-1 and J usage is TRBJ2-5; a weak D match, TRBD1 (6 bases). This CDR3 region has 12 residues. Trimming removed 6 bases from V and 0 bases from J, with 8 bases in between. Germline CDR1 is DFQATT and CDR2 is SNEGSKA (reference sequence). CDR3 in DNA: TGCAGTGCCTACAGGGACCAAGAGACCCAGTACTTC. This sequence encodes CSAYRDQETQYF.

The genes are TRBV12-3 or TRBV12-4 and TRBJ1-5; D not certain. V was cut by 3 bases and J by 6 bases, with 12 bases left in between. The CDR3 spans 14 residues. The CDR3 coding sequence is TGTGCCAGCAGTTTCGGGGTTGTCATTCAGCCCCAGCATTTT. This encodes CASSFGVVIQPQHF.

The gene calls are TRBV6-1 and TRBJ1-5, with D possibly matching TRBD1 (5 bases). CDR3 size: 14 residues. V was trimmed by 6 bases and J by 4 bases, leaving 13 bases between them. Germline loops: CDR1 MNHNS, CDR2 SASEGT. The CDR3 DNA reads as TGTGCCAGCAGCCCGCGGGGGTGGAATCAGCCCCAGCATTTT. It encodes CASSPRGWNQPQHF.

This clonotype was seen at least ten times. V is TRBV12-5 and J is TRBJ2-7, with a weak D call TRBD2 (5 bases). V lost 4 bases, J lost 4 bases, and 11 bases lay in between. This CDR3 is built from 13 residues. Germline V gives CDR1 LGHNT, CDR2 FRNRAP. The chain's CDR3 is CASGSSEGYEQYF. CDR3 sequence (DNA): TGTGCTAGTGGTTCGTCCGAGGGTTACGAGCAGTACTTC. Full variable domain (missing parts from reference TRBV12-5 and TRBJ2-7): DARVTQTPRHKVTEMGQEVTMRCQPILGHNTVFWYRQTMMQGLELLAYFRNRAPLDDSGMPKDRFSAEMPDATLATLKIQPSEPRDSAVYFCASGSSEGYEQYFGPGTRLTVT.